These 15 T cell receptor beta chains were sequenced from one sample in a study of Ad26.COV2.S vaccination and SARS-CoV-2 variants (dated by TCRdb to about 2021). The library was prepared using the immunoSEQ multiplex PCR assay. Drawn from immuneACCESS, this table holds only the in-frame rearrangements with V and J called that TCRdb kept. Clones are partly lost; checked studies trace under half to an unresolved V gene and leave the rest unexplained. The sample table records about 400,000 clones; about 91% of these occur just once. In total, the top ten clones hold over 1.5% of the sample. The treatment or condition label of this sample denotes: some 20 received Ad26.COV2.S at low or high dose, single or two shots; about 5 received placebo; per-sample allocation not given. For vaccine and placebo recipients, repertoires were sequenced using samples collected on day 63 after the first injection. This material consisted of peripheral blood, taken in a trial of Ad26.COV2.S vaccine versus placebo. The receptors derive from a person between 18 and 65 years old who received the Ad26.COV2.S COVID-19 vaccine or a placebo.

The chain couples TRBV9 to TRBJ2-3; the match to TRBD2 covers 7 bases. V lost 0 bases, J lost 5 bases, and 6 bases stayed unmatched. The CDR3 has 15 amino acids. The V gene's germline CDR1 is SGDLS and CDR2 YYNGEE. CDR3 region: CASSVDVGEGDTQYF. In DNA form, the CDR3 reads TGTGCCAGCAGCGTAGATGTGGGGGAGGGAGATACGCAGTATTTT. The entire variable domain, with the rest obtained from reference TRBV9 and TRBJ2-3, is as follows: DSGVTQTPKHLITATGQRVTLRCSPRSGDLSVYWYQQSLDQGLQFLIQYYNGEERAKGNILERFSAQQFPDLHSELNLSSLELGDSALYFCASSVDVGEGDTQYFGPGTRLTVL.

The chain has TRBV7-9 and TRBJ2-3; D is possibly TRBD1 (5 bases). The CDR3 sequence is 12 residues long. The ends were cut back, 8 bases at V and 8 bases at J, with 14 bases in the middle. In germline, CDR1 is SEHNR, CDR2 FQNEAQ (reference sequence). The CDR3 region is CASGADGSTQYF. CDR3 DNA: TGTGCCAGCGGGGCCGATGGAAGTACGCAGTATTTT. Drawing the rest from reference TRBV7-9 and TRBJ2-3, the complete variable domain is DTGVSQNPRHKITKRGQNVTFRCDPISEHNRLYWYRQTLGQGPEFLTYFQNEAQLEKSRLLSDRFSAERPKGSFSTLEIQRTEQGDSAMYLCASGADGSTQYFGPGTRLTVL.

DNA of the CDR3: TGCGCCAGCAGCCCGAAACGGGCCATAGCCAATGAGCAGTTCTTC. Amino acid sequence: CASSPKRAIANEQFF. The J gene is TRBJ2-1, the V gene TRBV4-1; no clear D. Germline values: CDR1 MGHRA, CDR2 YSYEKL. The CDR3 spans 15 residues. With 4 bases removed from V and 6 bases from J, the gap between germline ends came to 16 bases.

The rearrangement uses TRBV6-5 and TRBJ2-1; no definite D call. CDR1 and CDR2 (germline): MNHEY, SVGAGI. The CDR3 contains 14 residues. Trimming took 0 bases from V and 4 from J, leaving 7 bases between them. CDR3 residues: CASSYSRGYNEQFF. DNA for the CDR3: TGTGCCAGCAGTTACTCGAGAGGTTACAATGAGCAGTTCTTC.

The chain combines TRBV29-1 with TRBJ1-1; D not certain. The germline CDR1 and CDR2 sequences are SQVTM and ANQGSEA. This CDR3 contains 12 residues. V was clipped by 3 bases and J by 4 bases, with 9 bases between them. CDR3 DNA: TGCAGCGTTGATAAGCAGGCCACTGAAGCTTTCTTT. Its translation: CSVDKQATEAFF.

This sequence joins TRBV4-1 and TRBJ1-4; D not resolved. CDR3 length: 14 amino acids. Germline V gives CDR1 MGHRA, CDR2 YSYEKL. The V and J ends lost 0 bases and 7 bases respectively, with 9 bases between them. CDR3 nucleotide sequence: TGCGCCAGCAGCCAAGACCCAGTGGGTGAAAAACTGTTTTTT. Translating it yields CASSQDPVGEKLFF.

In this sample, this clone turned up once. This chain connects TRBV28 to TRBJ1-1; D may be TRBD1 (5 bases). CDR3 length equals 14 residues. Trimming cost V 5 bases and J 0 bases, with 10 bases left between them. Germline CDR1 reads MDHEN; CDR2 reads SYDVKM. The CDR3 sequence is CASSLRRVNTEAFF. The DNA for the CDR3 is TGTGCCAGCAGTCTGCGCAGGGTGAACACTGAAGCTTTCTTT.

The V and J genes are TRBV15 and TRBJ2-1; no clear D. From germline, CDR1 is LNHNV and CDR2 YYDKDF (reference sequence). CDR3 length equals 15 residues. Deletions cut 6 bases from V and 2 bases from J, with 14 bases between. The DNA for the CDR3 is TGTGCCACCAGACGGCGCGGCGCAACCTACAATGAGCAGTTCTTC. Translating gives CATRRRGATYNEQFF.

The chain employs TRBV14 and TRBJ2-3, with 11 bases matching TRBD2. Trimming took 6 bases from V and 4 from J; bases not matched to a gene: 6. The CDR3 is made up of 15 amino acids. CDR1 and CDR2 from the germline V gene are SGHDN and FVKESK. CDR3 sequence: CASSLTSGRADTQYF. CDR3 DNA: TGTGCCAGCAGTCTTACTAGCGGGAGAGCAGATACGCAGTATTTT.

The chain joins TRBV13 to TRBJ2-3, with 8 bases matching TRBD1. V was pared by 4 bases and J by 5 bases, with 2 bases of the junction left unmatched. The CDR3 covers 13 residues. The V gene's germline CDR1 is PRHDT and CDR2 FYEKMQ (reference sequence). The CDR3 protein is CASSSTGGDTQYF. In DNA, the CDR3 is TGTGCCAGCAGCTCTACAGGGGGAGATACGCAGTATTTT.

CDR3 sequence: CAIKGQPNEKLFF. As DNA, the CDR3 is TGTGCCATAAAAGGACAGCCTAATGAAAAACTGTTTTTT. V is TRBV2 and J is TRBJ1-4; D perhaps matches TRBD1 (6 bases). CDR3 length equals 13 residues. V lost 10 bases to trimming and J lost 3 bases, with 12 bases between them. Germline CDR1 reads SNHLY; CDR2 reads FYNNEI.

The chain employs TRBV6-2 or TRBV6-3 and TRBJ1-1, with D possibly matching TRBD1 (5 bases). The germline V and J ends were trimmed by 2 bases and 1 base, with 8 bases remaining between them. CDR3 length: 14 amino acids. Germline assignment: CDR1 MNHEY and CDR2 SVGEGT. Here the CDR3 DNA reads TGTGCCAGCAGTTACAATGGGGGGAACACTGAAGCTTTCTTT. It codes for CASSYNGGNTEAFF.

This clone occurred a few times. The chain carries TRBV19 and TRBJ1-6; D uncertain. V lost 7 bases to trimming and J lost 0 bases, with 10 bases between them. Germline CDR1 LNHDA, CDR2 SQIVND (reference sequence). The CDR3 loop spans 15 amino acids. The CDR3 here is CASTAAGSYNSPLHF. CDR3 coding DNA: TGTGCCAGTACCGCCGCGGGCTCCTATAATTCACCCCTCCACTTT.

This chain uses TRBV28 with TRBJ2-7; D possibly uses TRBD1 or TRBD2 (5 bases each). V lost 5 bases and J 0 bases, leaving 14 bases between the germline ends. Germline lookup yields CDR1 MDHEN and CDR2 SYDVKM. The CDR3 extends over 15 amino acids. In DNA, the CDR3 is TGTGCCAGCAGTCCCCCGGGACCGCGCTCCTACGAGCAGTACTTC. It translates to CASSPPGPRSYEQYF.

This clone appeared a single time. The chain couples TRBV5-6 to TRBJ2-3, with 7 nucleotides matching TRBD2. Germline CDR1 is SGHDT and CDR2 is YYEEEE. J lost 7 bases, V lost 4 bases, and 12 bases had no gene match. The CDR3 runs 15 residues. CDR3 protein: CASSHEAGSTNTQYF. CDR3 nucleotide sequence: TGTGCCAGCAGCCACGAAGCGGGGTCGACGAATACGCAGTATTTT.